This T cell receptor beta chain was sequenced during a study of molecular identifiers for immune sequencing clone quantification. In regard to this clonotype: In this CDR3 the conserved last residue, phenylalanine or tryptophan, is missing, so a read error is likely.

The germline V and J ends were trimmed by 2 bases and 7 bases, with 15 bases remaining between them. The CDR3 has 14 residues. Germline values: CDR1 LNHDA, CDR2 SQIVND (reference sequence). TCRdb called the PCR reads again in MiXCR, with one record for every CDR3 protein. Among approximately 550,000 distinct CDR3 sequences listed, about 26% were seen once. The gene calls are TRBV19 and TRBJ2-7, with D possibly being TRBD2 (5 bases). Sequenced input: naive CD8+ T cells from blood, with Jurkat cell RNA spiked in. The subset was: FACS-sorted CD8+CD4-CCR7+CD45RA+ naive T cells. This clonotype was sampled from a human donor in good health. Some libraries in this study had Jurkat cell RNA spiked in. The CDR3 is CASSIIFRGGEQYS. The CDR3 DNA sequence: TGTGCCAGTAGTATAATATTTCGGGGTGGTGAGCAGTACTCC.